This TCR beta chain was sequenced during a study of T cells of healthy individuals. V lost 5 bases and J lost 10, with 9 bases in between. Germline V CDR1 and CDR2: SQVTM, ANQGSEA. This CDR3 is 10 amino acids long. TCRdb re-derived calls from the 5' RACE reads in MiXCR, one entry per CDR3 protein. The sample includes around 83,000 distinct CDR3 sequences, approximately 5.4% of them seen just once. This clonotype was seen many times. The source is a female donor in good health. This chain links TRBV29-1 with TRBJ2-1, with D possibly being TRBD1 or TRBD2 (5 bases each). In DNA form, the CDR3 reads TGCAGCGTTAAGGGACCAGAGCAGTTCTTC. Translated: CSVKGPEQFF.